The 18 T cell receptor beta chains reported below all come from one sample, sequenced in a study of patients and donors after allogeneic stem cell transplantation. TCRdb re-derived calls from the RT-PCR reads in MiXCR, one entry per CDR3 protein. Among over 150,000 distinct CDR3 sequences listed, about 32% were seen once. Sequencing input: blood, either unsorted or a sorted T cell fraction (not recorded which). These receptors all come from a human donor who was either an allogeneic HSCT recipient or a stem cell or donor lymphocyte infusion donor (not recorded which). It is not recorded whose cells these are; they may come from a transplant donor.

There are a few counts of this clonotype. The chain joins TRBV7-2 to TRBJ1-3; 9 bases agree with TRBD1. The germline V gene encodes CDR1 SGHTA and CDR2 FQGNSA. Trimming took 5 bases from V and 2 from J; bases not matched to a gene: 1. CDR3 size: 14 residues. The CDR3 region is CASSGDRAGNTIYF. Here the CDR3 DNA reads TGTGCCAGCAGCGGGGACAGGGCTGGAAACACCATATATTTT.

V usage is TRBV4-3 and J usage is TRBJ2-7; D tentatively reads TRBD1 or TRBD2 (5 bases each). Per the germline V gene, CDR1 is LGHNA and CDR2 is YSLEER. The germline V and J ends were trimmed by 1 base and 0 bases, with 13 bases remaining between them. CDR3 length: 16 residues. This CDR3 reads CASSQGIGTISYEQYF. In nucleotides, the CDR3 is TGCGCCAGCAGCCAAGGGATAGGGACCATCTCCTACGAGCAGTACTTC.

J is TRBJ1-2 and V is TRBV29-1; 9 positions match TRBD1. The ends lost 7 bases at V and 5 bases at J; junction bases unmatched: 17. Per germline, CDR1 SQVTM and CDR2 ANQGSEA. The CDR3 loop spans 16 amino acids. The CDR3 protein is CSAVPGTGIESYGYTF. For the CDR3, the DNA is TGCAGCGCTGTCCCCGGGACAGGGATTGAGTCGTATGGCTACACCTTC.

V gene TRBV6-6 combines with J gene TRBJ1-4; perhaps TRBD1 as D (5 bases). V was shortened by 6 bases and J by 3 bases, with 17 bases between the two germline ends. Germline lookup yields CDR1 MNHNY and CDR2 SVGAGI (reference sequence). This CDR3 has 16 residues. CDR3 in amino acids: CASSQRRRGANEKLFF. The CDR3 DNA reads TGTGCCAGCAGCCAACGACGCCGAGGGGCTAATGAAAAACTGTTTTTT.

This clonotype was seen only once. The chain recombines TRBV6-5 with TRBJ2-3, with 8 bases identical to TRBD2. CDR1 is MNHEY, CDR2 SVGAGI, per germline. CDR3 size: 15 residues. Germline trimming cut 8 bases from V and 1 base from J; bases unmatched to any gene: 8. CDR3: CASRYTSGRTDTQYF. The CDR3 coding sequence is TGTGCCAGCCGCTACACTAGCGGCCGCACAGATACGCAGTATTTT.

Of note for this clonotype: This could be a read error, since a much larger clone is one nucleotide away. Because the CDR3 is missing its conserved closing phenylalanine or tryptophan, this is likely a read error. The chain has TRBV4-2 and TRBJ1-1, with D tentatively TRBD1 (5 bases). The germline V gene encodes CDR1 LGHNA and CDR2 YNFKEQ. This CDR3 has 11 residues. V lost 1 base and J lost 10, with 7 bases in between. The CDR3 region has the DNA TGTGCCAGCAGCCAAGGGGGCGGAGCTTTCTTG. Protein: CASSQGGGAFL.

The genes are TRBV11-1 and TRBJ1-5; D unclear. The ends were cut back, 3 bases at V and 5 bases at J, with 8 bases in the middle. The CDR3 sequence is 13 residues long. Germline V gene sequence: CDR1 SGHAT, CDR2 FQDESV (reference sequence). The CDR3 nucleotides are TGTGCCAGCAGCTTTACGGGAGATCAGCCCCAGCATTTT. Translated, it gives CASSFTGDQPQHF.

This chain links TRBV10-3 with TRBJ1-1, with 8 bases identical to TRBD1. The CDR3 is made up of 20 amino acids. Germline CDR1 is ENHRY and CDR2 is SYGVKD. V was pared by 7 bases and J by 3 bases, with 25 bases of the junction left unmatched. The CDR3 reads CAITASRDRFPEAAHTEAFF. The CDR3 DNA reads TGTGCCATCACAGCATCCAGGGACAGGTTCCCTGAGGCCGCCCACACTGAAGCTTTCTTT.

Written as DNA, the CDR3 is TGCAGTCCTACAGGGGATAAGCGGTTGACAACCTACGAGCAGTACTTC. It translates to CSPTGDKRLTTYEQYF. This chain uses TRBV20-1 with TRBJ2-7; 7 positions agree with TRBD1. The junction had 18 bases not matched to a gene; V was cut back by 8 bases and J by 2 bases. Germline loops: CDR1 DFQATT, CDR2 SNEGSKA (reference sequence). The CDR3 has 16 residues.

The chain joins TRBV18 to TRBJ2-7; 10 bases match TRBD2. V lost 3 bases, J lost 7 bases, and 0 bases stayed unmatched. Per the germline V gene, CDR1 is KGHSH and CDR2 is LQKENI. The CDR3 runs to 12 residues. CDR3 region: CASSPGLAEQYF. The CDR3 bases are TGTGCCAGCTCACCGGGACTAGCGGAGCAGTACTTC.

This clonotype was counted ten times or more. V gene TRBV12-3 or TRBV12-4 combines with J gene TRBJ1-2; D is unresolved. V was clipped by 9 bases and J by 4 bases, with 15 bases between them. The CDR3 sequence is 13 residues long. The CDR3, as DNA: TGTGCCAGTTCAACGGGCAGAATCTATGGCTACACCTTC. It specifies CASSTGRIYGYTF.

This clonotype was detected once. The rearrangement uses TRBV4-3 and TRBJ2-3; D is uncertain. In germline, CDR1 is LGHNA, CDR2 YSLEER. V gave up 0 bases and J gave up 5 bases, with 3 bases separating them. This CDR3 has 12 amino acids. The CDR3 DNA is TGCGCCAGCAGCCAAGAAAAAGATACGCAGTATTTT. This gives the protein CASSQEKDTQYF.

The CDR3 sequence: CASSSRTGANTEAFF. The CDR3 DNA reads TGTGCCAGCAGCAGCCGGACAGGGGCGAACACTGAAGCTTTCTTT. The chain recombines TRBV12-3 or TRBV12-4 with TRBJ1-1, with 9 bases lining up with TRBD1. The CDR3 consists of 15 residues. V trimming: 6 bases; J trimming: 1 base; junction bases outside the gene matches: 6.

The rearrangement uses TRBV28 and TRBJ2-7; D is ambiguous. The germline V gene has CDR1 MDHEN and CDR2 SYDVKM. This CDR3 spans 14 amino acids. The V gene lost 3 bases and the J gene lost 1 base, with 10 bases spanning the gap. CDR3 DNA: TGTGCCAGCAGTTTTGTCCGACCTTCCTACGAGCAGTACTTC. Translation gives CASSFVRPSYEQYF.

CDR3 residues: CAISDYGTGNTGELFF. In nucleotides, the CDR3 is TGTGCCATCAGTGACTACGGGACTGGAAACACCGGGGAGCTGTTTTTT. The rearrangement joins TRBV10-3 to TRBJ2-2, with D maybe TRBD2 (6 bases). CDR1 ENHRY and CDR2 SYGVKD come from the germline V gene. The CDR3 length is 16 residues. V was trimmed by 3 bases and J by 2 bases, leaving 13 bases between them.

The genes are TRBV12-3 or TRBV12-4 and TRBJ2-2, with D uncertain. This CDR3 has 11 residues. Trimming pared 4 bases from V and 6 bases from J, leaving 3 bases between. CDR3 DNA sequence: TGTGCCAGCAGTTGGGCCGGGGAGCTGTTTTTT. This encodes CASSWAGELFF.

This chain uses TRBV6-6 with TRBJ1-1; TRBD1 might be the D (5 bases). The CDR3 contains 18 residues. The V end was cut by 7 bases, the J end by 2 bases, with 26 bases between. CDR1 MNHNY and CDR2 SVGAGI come from the germline V gene (reference sequence). CDR3 protein: CASTNNGPRVPRNTEAFF. The CDR3, as DNA: TGTGCCAGCACCAATAATGGCCCCAGGGTCCCCCGAAACACTGAAGCTTTCTTT.

V usage is TRBV20-1 and J usage is TRBJ2-6, with TRBD1 matching 7 bases. The V segment lost 2 bases and the J segment 1 base; nucleotides outside the gene matches: 2. Germline V lookup: CDR1 DFQATT, CDR2 SNEGSKA (reference sequence). The CDR3 loop spans 15 amino acids. The CDR3 region has the DNA TGCAGTGCTAGATCACAGGGGTCTGGGGCCAACGTCCTGACTTTC. It codes for CSARSQGSGANVLTF.